The subject of this entry is one T cell receptor beta chain. Sequencing ends 3 residues short of the CDR3 end; the germline J gene provides the rest. Different DNA sequences within this sample yield the same CDR3. This CDR3 is 13 amino acids long. Germline V CDR1 and CDR2: SEHNR, FQNEAQ (reference sequence). The junction had 4 bases not matched to a gene; V was cut back by 5 bases and J by 6 bases. This table comes from immunoSEQ multiplex PCR, and its TCRdb copy is limited to in-frame clones, with some not included. The sample shows tens of thousands of clones, and roughly 1.6% sits with its ten largest clones. The data belong to a study of T cells in women clearing cervical HPV infection. Study background: Controls gave blood once infection was undetectable; cases at lesion identification. HLA type stays a possible confounder, typing being limited.

MY09/MY11 PCR detected cervical HPV DNA; dot-blot assigned genotypes. The source of this sequence is a woman aged 18 to 75 with a cervical HPV16 infection that either progressed to CIN3+ or cleared (not recorded which). What was sequenced was blood buffy coat. This chain joins TRBV7-9 and TRBJ1-3, with 7 bases that match TRBD1. The CDR3 reads CASSPGTENTIYF. The sequenced part of the CDR3 DNA is TGTGCCAGCAGCCCAGGGACAGAAAACACC.